This TCR beta chain was profiled in a study of blood T cell repertoires in COVID-19. All enrollees were roughly 18 to 100 years old and from about 25 US areas. Self-reported history from a screening survey and questionnaire set each donor's cohort. Recovery among Cohort 3 donors was established by two negative PCRs, clearance, or symptom resolution. The CDR3 extends over 13 amino acids. V dropped 5 bases and J dropped 2 bases, with 8 bases sitting between them. The V gene's germline CDR1 is SGHTA and CDR2 FQGTGA. Original processing notes: Amplifying reference gene primers gave estimates of nucleated cell counts. Data came from immunoSEQ multiplex PCR; TCRdb stores just in-frame clones and leaves some out. V and J calls and clone size come straight from that table; D and trimming were deduced from the DNA. The top ten clones hold 0.9% to 1.2% of a sample with around 290,000 clones, 75% to 95% of them seen once.

Sequenced material: PBMCs or T cells enriched from blood (not recorded which). The V gene is TRBV7-3, the J gene TRBJ2-3, with D possibly matching TRBD2 (5 bases). The sequence was collected from a young woman who had recovered from COVID-19. The CDR3 sequence: CASSRGLTDTQYF. CDR3 DNA sequence: TGTGCCAGCAGCCGAGGACTCACAGATACGCAGTATTTT.